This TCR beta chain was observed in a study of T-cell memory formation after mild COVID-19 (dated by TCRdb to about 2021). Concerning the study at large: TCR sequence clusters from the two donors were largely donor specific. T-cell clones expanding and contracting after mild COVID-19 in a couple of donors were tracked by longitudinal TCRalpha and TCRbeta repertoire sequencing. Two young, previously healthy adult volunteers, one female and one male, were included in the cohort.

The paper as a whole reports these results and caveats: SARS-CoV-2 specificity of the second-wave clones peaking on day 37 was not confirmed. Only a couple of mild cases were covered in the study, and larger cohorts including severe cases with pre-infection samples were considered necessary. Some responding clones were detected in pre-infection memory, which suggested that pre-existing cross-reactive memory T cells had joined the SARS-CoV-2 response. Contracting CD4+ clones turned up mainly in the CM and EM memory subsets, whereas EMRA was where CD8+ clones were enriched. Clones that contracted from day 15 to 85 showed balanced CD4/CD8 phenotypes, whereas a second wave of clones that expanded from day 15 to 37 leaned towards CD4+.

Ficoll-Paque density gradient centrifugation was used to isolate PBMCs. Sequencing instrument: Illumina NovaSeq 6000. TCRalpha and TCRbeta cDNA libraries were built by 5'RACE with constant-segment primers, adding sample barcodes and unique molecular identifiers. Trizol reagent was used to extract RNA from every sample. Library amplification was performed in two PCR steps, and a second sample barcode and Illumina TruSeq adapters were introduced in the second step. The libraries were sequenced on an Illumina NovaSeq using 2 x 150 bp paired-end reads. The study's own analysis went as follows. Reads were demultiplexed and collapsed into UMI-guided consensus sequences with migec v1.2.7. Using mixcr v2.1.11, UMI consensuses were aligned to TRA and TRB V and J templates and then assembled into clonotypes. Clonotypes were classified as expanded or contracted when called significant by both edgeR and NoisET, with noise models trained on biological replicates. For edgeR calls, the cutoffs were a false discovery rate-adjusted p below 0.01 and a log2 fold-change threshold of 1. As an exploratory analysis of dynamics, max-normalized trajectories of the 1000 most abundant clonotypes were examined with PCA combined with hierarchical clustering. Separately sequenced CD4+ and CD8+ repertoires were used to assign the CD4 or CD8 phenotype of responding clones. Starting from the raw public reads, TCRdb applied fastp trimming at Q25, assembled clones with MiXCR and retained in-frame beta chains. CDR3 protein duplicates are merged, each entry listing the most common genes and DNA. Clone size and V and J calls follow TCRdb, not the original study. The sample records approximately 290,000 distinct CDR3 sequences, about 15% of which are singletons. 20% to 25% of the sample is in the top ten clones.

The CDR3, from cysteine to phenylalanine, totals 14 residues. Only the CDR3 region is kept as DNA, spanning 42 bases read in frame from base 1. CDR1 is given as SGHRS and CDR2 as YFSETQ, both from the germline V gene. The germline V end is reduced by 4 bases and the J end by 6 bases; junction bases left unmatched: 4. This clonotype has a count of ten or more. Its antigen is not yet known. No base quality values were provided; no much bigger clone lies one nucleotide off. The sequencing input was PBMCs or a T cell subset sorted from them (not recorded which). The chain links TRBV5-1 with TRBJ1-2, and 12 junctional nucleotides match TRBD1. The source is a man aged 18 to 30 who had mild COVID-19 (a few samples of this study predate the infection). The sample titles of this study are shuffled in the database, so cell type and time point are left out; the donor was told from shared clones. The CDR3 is CASSRDRGPDGYTF. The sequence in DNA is TGCGCCAGCAGCAGGGACAGGGGGCCTGATGGCTACACCTTC.